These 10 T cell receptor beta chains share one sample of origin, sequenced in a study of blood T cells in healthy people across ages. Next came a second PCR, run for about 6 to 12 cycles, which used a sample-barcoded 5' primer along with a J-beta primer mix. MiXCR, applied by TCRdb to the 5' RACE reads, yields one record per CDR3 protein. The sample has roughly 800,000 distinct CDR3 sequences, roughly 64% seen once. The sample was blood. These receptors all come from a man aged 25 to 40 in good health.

The DNA of the CDR3 is TGCAGTGCTATAGGACAGCGCGGTGGCTACACCTTC. Its protein is CSAIGQRGGYTF. The rearrangement uses TRBV20-1 and TRBJ1-2; D is perhaps TRBD1 (6 bases). With 4 bases removed from V and 7 bases from J, the gap between germline ends came to 13 bases. Germline lookup yields CDR1 DFQATT and CDR2 SNEGSKA (reference sequence). The CDR3 contains 12 residues.

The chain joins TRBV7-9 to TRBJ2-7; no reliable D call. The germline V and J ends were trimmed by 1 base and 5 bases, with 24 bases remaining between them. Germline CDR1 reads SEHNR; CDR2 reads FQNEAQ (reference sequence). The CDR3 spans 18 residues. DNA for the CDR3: TGTGCCAGCAGCTTAGGGCCCCCGGAAGCCGGTCCCTTTCACGAGCAGTACTTC. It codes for CASSLGPPEAGPFHEQYF.

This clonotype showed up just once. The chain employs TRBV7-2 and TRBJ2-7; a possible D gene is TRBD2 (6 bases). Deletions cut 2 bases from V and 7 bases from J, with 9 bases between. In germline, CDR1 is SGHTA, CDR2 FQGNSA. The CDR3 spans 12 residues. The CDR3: CASSLIREEQYF. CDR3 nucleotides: TGTGCCAGCAGCTTAATTCGGGAGGAGCAGTACTTC.

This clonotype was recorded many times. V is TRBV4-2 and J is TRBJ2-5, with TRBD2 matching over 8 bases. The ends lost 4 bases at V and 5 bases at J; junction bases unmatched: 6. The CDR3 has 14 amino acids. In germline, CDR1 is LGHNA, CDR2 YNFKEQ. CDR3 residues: CASSPAGGAETQYF. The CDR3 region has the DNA TGTGCCAGCAGCCCGGCGGGGGGCGCTGAGACCCAGTACTTC.

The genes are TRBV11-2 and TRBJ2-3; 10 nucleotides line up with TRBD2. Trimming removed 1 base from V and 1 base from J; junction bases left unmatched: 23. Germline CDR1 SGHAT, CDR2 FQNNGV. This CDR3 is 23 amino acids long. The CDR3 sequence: CASSLGSILAGAGSGLRTDTQYF. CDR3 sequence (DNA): TGTGCCAGCAGCTTAGGGTCAATCCTAGCGGGGGCCGGGTCGGGTTTACGCACAGATACGCAGTATTTT.

The CDR3 loop is CASSRDRGIDEQFF. The CDR3 coding sequence is TGTGCCAGCAGCCGGGACAGGGGGATCGATGAGCAGTTCTTC. V and J are TRBV14 and TRBJ2-1, with 11 bases matching TRBD1. The junction had 4 bases not matched to a gene; V was cut back by 4 bases and J by 8 bases. Germline V gene sequence: CDR1 SGHDN, CDR2 FVKESK. The CDR3 covers 14 residues.

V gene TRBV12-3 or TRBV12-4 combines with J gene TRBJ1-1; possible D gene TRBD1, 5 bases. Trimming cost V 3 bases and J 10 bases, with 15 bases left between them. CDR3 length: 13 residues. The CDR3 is CASSLEGSLLAFF. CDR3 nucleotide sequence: TGTGCCAGCAGTTTGGAGGGGAGCTTGTTAGCTTTCTTT.

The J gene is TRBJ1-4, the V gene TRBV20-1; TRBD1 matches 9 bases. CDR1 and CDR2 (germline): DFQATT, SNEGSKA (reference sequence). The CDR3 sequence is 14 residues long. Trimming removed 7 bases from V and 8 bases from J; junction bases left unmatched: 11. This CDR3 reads CSVTGTGRREKLFF. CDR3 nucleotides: TGCAGTGTTACCGGGACAGGGAGGCGCGAAAAACTGTTTTTT.

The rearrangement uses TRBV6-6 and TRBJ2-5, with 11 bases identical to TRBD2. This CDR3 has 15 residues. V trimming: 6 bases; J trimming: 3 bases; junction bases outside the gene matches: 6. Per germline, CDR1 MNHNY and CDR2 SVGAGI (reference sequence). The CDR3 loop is CASRPAGLAEETQYF. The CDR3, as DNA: TGTGCCAGCAGGCCGGCGGGACTAGCGGAAGAGACCCAGTACTTC.

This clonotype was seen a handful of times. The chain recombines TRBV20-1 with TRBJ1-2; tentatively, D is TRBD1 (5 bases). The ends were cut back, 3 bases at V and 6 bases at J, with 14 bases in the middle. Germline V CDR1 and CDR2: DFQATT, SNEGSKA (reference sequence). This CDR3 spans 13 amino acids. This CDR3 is CSARMTDPDGYTF. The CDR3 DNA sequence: TGCAGTGCTAGGATGACAGATCCTGATGGCTACACCTTC.